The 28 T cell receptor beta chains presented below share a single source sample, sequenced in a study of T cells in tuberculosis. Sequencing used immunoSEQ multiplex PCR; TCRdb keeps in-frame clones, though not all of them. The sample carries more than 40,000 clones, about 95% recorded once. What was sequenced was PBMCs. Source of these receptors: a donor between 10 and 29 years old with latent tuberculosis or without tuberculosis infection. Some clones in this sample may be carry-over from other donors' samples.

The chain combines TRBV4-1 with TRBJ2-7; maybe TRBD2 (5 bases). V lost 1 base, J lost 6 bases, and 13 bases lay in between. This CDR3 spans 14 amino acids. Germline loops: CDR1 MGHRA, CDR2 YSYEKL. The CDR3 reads CASSQGGKISEQYF. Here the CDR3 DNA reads TGCGCCAGCAGCCAAGGAGGGAAGATAAGCGAGCAGTACTTC.

CDR3 in DNA: TGTGCCAGCAGTTTCATAGACTACAATGAGCAGTTCTTC. Its translation: CASSFIDYNEQFF. The chain has TRBV27 and TRBJ2-1, with D hard to call. V dropped 3 bases and J dropped 3 bases, with 6 bases sitting between them. CDR1 and CDR2 (germline): MNHEY, SMNVEV (reference sequence). The CDR3 runs to 13 residues.

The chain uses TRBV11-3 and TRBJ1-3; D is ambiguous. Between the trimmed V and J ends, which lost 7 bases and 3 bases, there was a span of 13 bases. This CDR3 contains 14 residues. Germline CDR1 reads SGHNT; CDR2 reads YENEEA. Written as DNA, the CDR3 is TGTGCCAGCACCAAACGGAGGGATGGAAACACCATATATTTT. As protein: CASTKRRDGNTIYF.

The CDR3, as DNA: TGTGCCAGCAGCCAAGTAGAAGCGGATGAGCAGTTCTTC. It codes for CASSQVEADEQFF. The J gene is TRBJ2-1, the V gene TRBV4-2; D is perhaps TRBD2 (5 bases). Germline CDR1 reads LGHNA; CDR2 reads YNFKEQ. Trimming pared 1 base from V and 8 bases from J, leaving 9 bases between. CDR3 length: 13 residues.

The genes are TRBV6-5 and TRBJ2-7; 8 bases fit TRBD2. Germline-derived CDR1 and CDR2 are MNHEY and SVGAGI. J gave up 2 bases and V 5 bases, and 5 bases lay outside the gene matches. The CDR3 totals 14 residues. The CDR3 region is CASSAGGGPYEQYF. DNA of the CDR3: TGTGCCAGCAGTGCCGGGGGGGGTCCCTACGAGCAGTACTTC.

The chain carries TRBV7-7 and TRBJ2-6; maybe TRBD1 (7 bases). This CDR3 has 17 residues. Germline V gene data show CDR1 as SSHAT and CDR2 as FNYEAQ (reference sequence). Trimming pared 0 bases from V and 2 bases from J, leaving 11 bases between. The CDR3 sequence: CASSLAPRGAGANVLTF. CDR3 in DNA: TGTGCCAGCAGCTTAGCCCCCAGGGGGGCTGGGGCCAACGTCCTGACTTTC.

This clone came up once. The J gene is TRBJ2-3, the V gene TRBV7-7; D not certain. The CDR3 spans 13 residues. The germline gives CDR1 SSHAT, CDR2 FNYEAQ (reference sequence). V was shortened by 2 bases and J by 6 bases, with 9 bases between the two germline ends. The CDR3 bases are TGTGCCAGCAGCTTAAGCCCCCCGGATACGCAGTATTTT. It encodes CASSLSPPDTQYF.

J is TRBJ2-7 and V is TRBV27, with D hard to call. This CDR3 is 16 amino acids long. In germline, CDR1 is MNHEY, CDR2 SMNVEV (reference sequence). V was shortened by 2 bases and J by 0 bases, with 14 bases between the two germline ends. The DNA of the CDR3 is TGTGCCAGCAGTTTAAACCCAGCACCAGGCTCCTACGAGCAGTACTTC. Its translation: CASSLNPAPGSYEQYF.

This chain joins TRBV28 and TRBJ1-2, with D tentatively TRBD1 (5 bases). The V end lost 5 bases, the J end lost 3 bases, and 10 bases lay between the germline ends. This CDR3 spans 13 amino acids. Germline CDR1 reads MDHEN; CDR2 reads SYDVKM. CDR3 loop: CASSSREDYGYTF. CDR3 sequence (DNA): TGTGCCAGCAGTAGCAGGGAGGACTATGGCTACACCTTC.

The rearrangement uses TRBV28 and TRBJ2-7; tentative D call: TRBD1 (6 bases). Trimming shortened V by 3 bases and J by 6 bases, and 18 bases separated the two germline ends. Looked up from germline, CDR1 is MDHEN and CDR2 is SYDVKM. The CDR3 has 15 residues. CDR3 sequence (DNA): TGTGCCAGCAGTTTGGCGGGTGGGCAGGGGCTCGAGCAGTACTTC. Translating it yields CASSLAGGQGLEQYF.

CDR3 coding DNA: TGTGCCAGCAGCATACGACCGGGCACTGAAGCTTTCTTT. Amino acids: CASSIRPGTEAFF. The chain is built from TRBV5-6 and TRBJ1-1; D is uncertain. The CDR3 is 13 residues long. Trimming took 4 bases from V and 4 from J, leaving 11 bases between them. Germline V gene lookup returns CDR1 SGHDT and CDR2 YYEEEE.

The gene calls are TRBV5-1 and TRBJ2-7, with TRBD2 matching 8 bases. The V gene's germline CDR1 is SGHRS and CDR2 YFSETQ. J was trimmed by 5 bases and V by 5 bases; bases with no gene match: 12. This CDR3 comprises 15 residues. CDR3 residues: CASSPGTRTRNEQYF. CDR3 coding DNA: TGCGCCAGCAGTCCCGGGACTAGGACTAGAAACGAGCAGTACTTC.

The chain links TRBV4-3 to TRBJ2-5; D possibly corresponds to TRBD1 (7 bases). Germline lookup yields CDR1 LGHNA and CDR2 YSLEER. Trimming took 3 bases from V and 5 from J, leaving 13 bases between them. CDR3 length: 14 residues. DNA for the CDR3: TGCGCCAGCAGCCAGGAGGGGGCCGCGGAGACCCAGTACTTC. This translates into CASSQEGAAETQYF.

CDR3 protein: CASSSLADLDEQFF. The CDR3 nucleotides read TGTGCCAGCAGCTCTCTAGCGGACCTCGATGAGCAGTTCTTC. The V call is TRBV9, the J call TRBJ2-1, with 7 bases matching TRBD2. In germline, CDR1 is SGDLS, CDR2 YYNGEE. The CDR3 runs to 14 residues. Trimming took 4 bases from V and 8 from J; bases not matched to a gene: 9.

The CDR3 DNA follows: TGTGCCAGCAGTTTACGGGGGGTCCATGGAAACACCATATATTTT. Amino acid sequence: CASSLRGVHGNTIYF. V gene TRBV27 combines with J gene TRBJ1-3, with D maybe TRBD1 (5 bases). The CDR3 extends over 15 amino acids. Trimming shortened V by 2 bases and J by 3 bases, and 11 bases separated the two germline ends. Germline V gene sequence: CDR1 MNHEY, CDR2 SMNVEV (reference sequence).

CDR3 protein: CASTPGSGVIRYNEQFF. CDR3 nucleotide sequence: TGTGCCAGCACACCAGGCTCGGGGGTCATTCGCTACAATGAGCAGTTCTTC. The chain recombines TRBV5-6 with TRBJ2-1; D is perhaps TRBD2 (6 bases). V was trimmed by 6 bases and J by 3 bases, leaving 22 bases between them. CDR1 and CDR2 (germline): SGHDT, YYEEEE. The CDR3 sequence is 17 residues long.

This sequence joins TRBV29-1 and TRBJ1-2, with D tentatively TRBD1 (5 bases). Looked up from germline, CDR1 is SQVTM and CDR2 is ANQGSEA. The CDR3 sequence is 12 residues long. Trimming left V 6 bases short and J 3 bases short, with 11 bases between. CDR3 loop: CSVVGGYYGYTF. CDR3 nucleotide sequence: TGCAGCGTCGTGGGGGGGTACTATGGCTACACCTTC.

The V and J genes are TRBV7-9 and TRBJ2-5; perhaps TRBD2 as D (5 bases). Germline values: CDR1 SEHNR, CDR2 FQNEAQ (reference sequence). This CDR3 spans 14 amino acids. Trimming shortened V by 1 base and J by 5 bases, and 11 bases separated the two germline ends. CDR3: CASSLVGGRETQYF. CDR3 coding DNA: TGTGCCAGCAGCTTAGTTGGAGGTCGGGAGACCCAGTACTTC.

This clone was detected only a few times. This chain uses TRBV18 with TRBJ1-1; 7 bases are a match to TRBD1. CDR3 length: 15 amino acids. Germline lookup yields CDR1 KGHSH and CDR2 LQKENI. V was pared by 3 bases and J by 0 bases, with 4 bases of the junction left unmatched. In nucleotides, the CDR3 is TGTGCCAGCTCACCCGGGACAGAGATGAACACTGAAGCTTTCTTT. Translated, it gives CASSPGTEMNTEAFF.

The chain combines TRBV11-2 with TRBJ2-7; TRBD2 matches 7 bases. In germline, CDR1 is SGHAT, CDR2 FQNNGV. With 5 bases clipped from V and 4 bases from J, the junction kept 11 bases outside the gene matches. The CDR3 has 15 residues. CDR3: CASSPGPAGRYEQYF. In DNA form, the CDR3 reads TGTGCCAGCAGCCCGGGGCCAGCGGGAAGATACGAGCAGTACTTC.

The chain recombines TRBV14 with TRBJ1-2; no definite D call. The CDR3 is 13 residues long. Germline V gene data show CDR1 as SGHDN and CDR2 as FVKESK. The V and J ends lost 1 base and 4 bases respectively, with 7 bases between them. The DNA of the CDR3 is TGTGCCAGCAGCCAAGGGCTGTCCTATGGCTACACCTTC. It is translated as CASSQGLSYGYTF.

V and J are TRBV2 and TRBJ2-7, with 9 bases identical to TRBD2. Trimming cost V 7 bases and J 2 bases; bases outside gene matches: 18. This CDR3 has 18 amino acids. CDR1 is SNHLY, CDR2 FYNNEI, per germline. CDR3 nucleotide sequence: TGTGCCAGCACCCCACCACCGGTTAATAGCGGGAGCCCCTACGAGCAGTACTTC. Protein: CASTPPPVNSGSPYEQYF.

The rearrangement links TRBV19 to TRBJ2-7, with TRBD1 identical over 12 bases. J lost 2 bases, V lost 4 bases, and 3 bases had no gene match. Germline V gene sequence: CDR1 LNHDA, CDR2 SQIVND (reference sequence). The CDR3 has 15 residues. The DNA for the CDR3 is TGTGCCAGTAGTAGGGACAGGGGGCGCCCCTACGAGCAGTACTTC. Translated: CASSRDRGRPYEQYF.

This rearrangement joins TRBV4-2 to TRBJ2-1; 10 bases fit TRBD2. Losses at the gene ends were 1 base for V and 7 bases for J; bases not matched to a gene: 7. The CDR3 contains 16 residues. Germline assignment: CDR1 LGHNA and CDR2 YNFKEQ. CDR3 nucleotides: TGTGCCAGCAGCCAAGTCGGGGCTAGCGGGAGTAATGAGCAGTTCTTC. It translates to CASSQVGASGSNEQFF.

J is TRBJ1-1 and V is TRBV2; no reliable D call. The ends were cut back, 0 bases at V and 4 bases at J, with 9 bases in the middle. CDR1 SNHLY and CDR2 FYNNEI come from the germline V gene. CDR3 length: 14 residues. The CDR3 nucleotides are TGTGCCAGCAGTGAAGCGCGGGGTACCACTGAAGCTTTCTTT. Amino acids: CASSEARGTTEAFF.

CDR3 region: CAWSESVYGYTF. Written as DNA, the CDR3 is TGTGCCTGGAGTGAGTCGGTCTATGGCTACACCTTC. The genes are TRBV30 and TRBJ1-2, with D unclear. With 1 base removed from V and 4 bases from J, the gap between germline ends came to 7 bases. CDR1 and CDR2 (germline): GTSNPN, SVGIG (reference sequence). This CDR3 is 12 amino acids long.

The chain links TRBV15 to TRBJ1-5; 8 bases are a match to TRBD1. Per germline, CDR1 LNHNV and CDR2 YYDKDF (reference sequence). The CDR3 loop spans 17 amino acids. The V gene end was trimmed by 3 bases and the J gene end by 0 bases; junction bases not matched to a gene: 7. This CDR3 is CATSSRGRTYSNQPQHF. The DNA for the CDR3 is TGTGCCACCAGCAGCAGGGGGCGAACCTATAGCAATCAGCCCCAGCATTTT.

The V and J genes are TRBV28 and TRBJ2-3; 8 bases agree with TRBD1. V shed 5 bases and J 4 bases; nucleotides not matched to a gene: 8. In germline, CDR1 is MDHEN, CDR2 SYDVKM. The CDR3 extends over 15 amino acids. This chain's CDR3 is CASSRYRGKPDTQYF. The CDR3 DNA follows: TGTGCCAGCAGTAGGTACAGGGGGAAGCCAGATACGCAGTATTTT. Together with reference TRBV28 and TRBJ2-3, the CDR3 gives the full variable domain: DVKVTQSSRYLVKRTGEKVFLECVQDMDHENMFWYRQDPGLGLRLIYFSYDVKMKEKGDIPEGYSVSREKKERFSLILESASTNQTSMYLCASSRYRGKPDTQYFGPGTRLTVL.